This T cell receptor beta chain was sequenced for a study of T cell clonotyping in hematopoietic cell transplantation. General study points: No sorting was done, leaving CD4 and CD8 contributions mixed. Pathologically expanded recipient clonotypes increased progressively from day 30 to day 180 as diversity fell. At the given depth, recipient repertoires were over 95% de novo clonotypes.

The method was immunoSEQ multiplex PCR; TCRdb's version includes in-frame clones alone and lacks a portion of them. Among 50,000 or so clones listed, 80% to 85% were seen once. There are 13 residues in the CDR3. Germline V lookup: CDR1 MNHEY, CDR2 SMNVEV (reference sequence). V lost 6 bases, J lost 2 bases, and 10 bases lay in between. Stated time point: recipient sample about 28 days before transplant, after cytoreduction. Recipient blood drawn about 28 days pretransplant and days 30, 100, 180 after. In regard to this clone: Its antigen is currently unknown.

The TCR originated in a man aged 55-75 years with myelodysplastic syndrome. Some clones in this sample may be carry-over from other donors' samples. The V gene is TRBV27, the J gene TRBJ1-1; unclear D gene. The sequenced sample was peripheral blood mononuclear cells, obtained before stem cell transplant. In DNA, the CDR3 is TGTGCCAGCAGATCCGGCCGAAACACTGAAGCTTTCTTT. Protein: CASRSGRNTEAFF.